A single sample is the source of the 21 T cell receptor beta chains below, sequenced in a study of blood T cell repertoires in COVID-19. The protocol was immunoSEQ multiplex PCR, while the TCRdb copy is restricted to in-frame clones and leaves out a portion. This table holds more than 85,000 clones, approximately 88% found once. The sample was peripheral blood. Source of these receptors: a human donor in a cohort sampled during active COVID-19.

This clone showed up just once. The CDR3 loop is CASRASVLSARETQYF. CDR3 bases: TGTGCCAGCAGAGCTAGCGTGCTATCGGCGCGAGAGACCCAGTACTTC. J is TRBJ2-5 and V is TRBV2; maybe TRBD2 (6 bases). Trimming pared 6 bases from V and 4 bases from J, leaving 21 bases between. CDR1 and CDR2 (germline): SNHLY, FYNNEI. This CDR3 has 16 amino acids.

The CDR3 coding sequence is TGTGCCAGCAGCTTAGGGCCAGGCAGTAACTATGGCTACACCTTC. Its translation: CASSLGPGSNYGYTF. This chain links TRBV11-2 with TRBJ1-2; D call uncertain. This CDR3 is built from 15 residues. V lost 1 base and J lost 1, with 10 bases in between. Germline CDR1 reads SGHAT; CDR2 reads FQNNGV.

The chain employs TRBV6-2 or TRBV6-3 and TRBJ1-5, with D unclear. Germline-derived CDR1 and CDR2 are MNHEY and SVGEGT. The CDR3 sequence is 12 residues long. The V end was cut by 3 bases, the J end by 4 bases, with 4 bases between. The CDR3 DNA reads as TGTGCCAGCAGTTATCGGAATCAGCCCCAGCATTTT. Amino acids: CASSYRNQPQHF.

The gene calls are TRBV10-2 and TRBJ1-1, with D possibly TRBD1 on 6 matching bases. The germline gives CDR1 WSHSY, CDR2 SAAADI. This CDR3 spans 12 amino acids. Trimming stripped 6 bases from V and 2 bases from J, with 7 bases between. The DNA for the CDR3 is TGCGCCAGCAGGGACAGTAACACTGAAGCTTTCTTT. Residues: CASRDSNTEAFF.

This clone was seen a single time. V usage is TRBV4-1 and J usage is TRBJ2-1, with unresolved D. With 0 bases removed from V and 7 bases from J, the gap between germline ends came to 7 bases. The CDR3 extends over 13 amino acids. CDR1 and CDR2 from the germline V gene are MGHRA and YSYEKL. DNA for the CDR3: TGCGCCAGCAGCCAAGAGTTCATGAATGAGCAGTTCTTC. This translates into CASSQEFMNEQFF.

The gene calls are TRBV5-1 and TRBJ2-7, with 10 bases that match TRBD1. Germline lookup yields CDR1 SGHRS and CDR2 YFSETQ. This CDR3 spans 16 amino acids. J lost 7 bases, V lost 0 bases, and 10 bases had no gene match. DNA for the CDR3: TGCGCCAGCAGCTTGGGAAGGGACAGGGGAATGGTTGAGCAGTACTTC. Translating it yields CASSLGRDRGMVEQYF.

In its sample, this clone was seen many times. V is TRBV19 and J is TRBJ1-5; D is unresolved. The length of the CDR3 is 15 residues. The V and J ends lost 4 bases and 7 bases respectively, with 17 bases between them. Germline V lookup: CDR1 LNHDA, CDR2 SQIVND (reference sequence). CDR3 DNA: TGTGCCAGTAGTAACGACCGGAGGGTTGCGCAGCCCCAGCATTTT. As protein: CASSNDRRVAQPQHF.

The chain employs TRBV3-1 (or the pseudogene TRBV3-2) and TRBJ1-6; D remains ambiguous. V was clipped by 6 bases and J by 10 bases, with 10 bases between them. Germline CDR1 is LGHDT and CDR2 is YNNKEL (reference sequence). The CDR3 loop spans 12 amino acids. The CDR3 coding sequence is TGTGCCAGCAGTCCCCCGGGGTCACCCCTCCACTTT. It encodes CASSPPGSPLHF.

The chain has TRBV7-2 and TRBJ2-1; 15 nucleotides agree with TRBD2. This CDR3 is 16 amino acids long. CDR1 and CDR2 from the germline V gene are SGHTA and FQGNSA. V dropped 5 bases and J dropped 7; count of bases not matched to a gene: 6. The CDR3 loop is CASSPGLAGGQNEQFF. CDR3 sequence (DNA): TGTGCCAGCAGCCCCGGACTAGCGGGGGGGCAGAATGAGCAGTTCTTC.

The chain carries TRBV6-2 or TRBV6-3 and TRBJ2-7, with 7 positions matching TRBD1. The CDR3 extends over 14 amino acids. The V gene end was trimmed by 4 bases and the J gene end by 0 bases; junction bases not matched to a gene: 3. Per the germline V gene, CDR1 is MNHEY and CDR2 is SVGEGT. The DNA of the CDR3 is TGTGCCAGCAGTTGGGGACAGCCCTCCTACGAGCAGTACTTC. Translated: CASSWGQPSYEQYF.

The rearrangement uses TRBV7-2 and TRBJ2-3; 10 bases agree with TRBD2. With V trimmed by 2 bases and J by 5 bases, 7 bases remained unmatched. This CDR3 contains 16 residues. Germline assignment: CDR1 SGHTA and CDR2 FQGNSA. The CDR3 DNA reads as TGTGCCAGCAGCTTAAAAGTGTCTAGCGGGGGAGATACGCAGTATTTT. Protein product: CASSLKVSSGGDTQYF.

The rearrangement joins TRBV3-1 (or the pseudogene TRBV3-2) to TRBJ2-1; 8 bases match TRBD2. Germline V lookup: CDR1 LGHDT, CDR2 YNNKEL (reference sequence). The CDR3 sequence is 16 residues long. J lost 3 bases, V lost 0 bases, and 4 bases had no gene match. The CDR3 sequence: CASSQDFAGGYNEQFF. CDR3 nucleotides: TGTGCCAGCAGCCAAGATTTCGCGGGGGGCTACAATGAGCAGTTCTTC.

J is TRBJ1-2 and V is TRBV6-5, with a tentative D call TRBD1 (6 bases). The CDR3 runs 14 residues. Germline V CDR1 and CDR2: MNHEY, SVGAGI. V was trimmed by 11 bases and J by 3 bases, leaving 19 bases between them. CDR3 amino acids: CAARGGGRDYGYTF. The CDR3 nucleotides are TGTGCCGCCCGAGGGGGGGGGAGAGACTATGGCTACACCTTC.

The genes are TRBV5-8 and TRBJ1-4, with unresolved D. This CDR3 spans 16 amino acids. V was cut by 2 bases and J by 10 bases, with 21 bases left in between. Germline CDR1 SGHTS, CDR2 YDEGEE. CDR3 nucleotide sequence: TGTGCCAGCAGCTTCTGGGCGGGAAAAGGCAGGACAAAACTGTTTTTT. As protein: CASSFWAGKGRTKLFF. Together with reference TRBV5-8 and TRBJ1-4, the CDR3 gives the full variable domain: EAGVTQSPTHLIKTRGQQATLRCSPISGHTSVYWYQQALGLGLQFLLWYDEGEERNRGNFPPRFSGRQFPNYSSELNVNALELEDSALYLCASSFWAGKGRTKLFFGSGTQLSVL.

The rearrangement joins TRBV19 to TRBJ2-2; a weak D match, TRBD1 (5 bases). V lost 6 bases and J lost 0, with 11 bases in between. This CDR3 region has 15 residues. CDR1 is LNHDA and CDR2 is SQIVND in the germline V gene (reference sequence). CDR3 nucleotide sequence: TGTGCCAGTAGATCAGACAGAACGAACACCGGGGAGCTGTTTTTT. This gives the protein CASRSDRTNTGELFF.

This chain links TRBV5-6 with TRBJ2-2, with 10 positions matching TRBD1. Trimming removed 5 bases from V and 3 bases from J; junction bases left unmatched: 10. This CDR3 is 17 amino acids long. Germline-derived CDR1 and CDR2 are SGHDT and YYEEEE. CDR3 DNA: TGTGCCAGCAGAGGGACAGGGGCGCCGTTTCACACCGGGGAGCTGTTTTTT. Amino acid sequence: CASRGTGAPFHTGELFF.

The chain links TRBV5-6 to TRBJ1-2; D remains ambiguous. The V end lost 1 base, the J end lost 10 bases, and 8 bases lay between the germline ends. The CDR3 runs to 11 residues. Germline V gene sequence: CDR1 SGHDT, CDR2 YYEEEE. In DNA, the CDR3 is TGTGCCAGCAGCTTGAAGCGGGTCTACACCTTC. Amino acid sequence: CASSLKRVYTF.

This chain links TRBV7-2 with TRBJ1-2; 8 nucleotides agree with TRBD1. This CDR3 contains 13 residues. Trimming at V came to 6 bases and at J to 6 bases, leaving 6 bases not matched to a gene. From germline, CDR1 is SGHTA and CDR2 FQGNSA. CDR3 DNA sequence: TGTGCCAGCAGATCCGGGACAGGAGATGGCTACACCTTC. Protein sequence: CASRSGTGDGYTF.

The chain is built from TRBV4-3 and TRBJ2-5; no clear D gene. Trimming removed 0 bases from V and 5 bases from J, with 7 bases in between. Germline V gene data show CDR1 as LGHNA and CDR2 as YSLEER. The CDR3 loop spans 13 amino acids. The CDR3 DNA sequence: TGCGCCAGCAGCCAAGACGCGCGTGAGACCCAGTACTTC. Its translation: CASSQDARETQYF.

The rearrangement joins TRBV18 to TRBJ2-7, with D maybe TRBD1 (5 bases). V lost 1 base, J lost 7 bases, and 11 bases lay in between. The CDR3 spans 13 residues. CDR1 and CDR2 (germline): KGHSH, LQKENI. The CDR3 DNA is TGTGCCAGCTCACCACAGGGGCCAGAAGAGCAGTACTTC. It is translated as CASSPQGPEEQYF.

This clone was detected once. The chain combines TRBV6-4 with TRBJ2-3; 10 bases agree with TRBD2. V shed 3 bases, J shed 9 bases, and the junction held 9 bases outside the gene matches. The CDR3 runs to 15 residues. Germline loops: CDR1 MRHNA, CDR2 SNTAGT. The CDR3 region is CASSELAGAPGTQYF. The CDR3 DNA reads TGTGCCAGCAGTGAGCTAGCGGGGGCGCCAGGGACGCAGTATTTT.